The entry below describes one T cell receptor (beta chain). Germline CDR1 is MNHEY and CDR2 is SVGEGT. The J segment lost 6 bases and the V segment lost 7 bases, leaving 10 bases of the junction unmatched. CDR3 size: 15 residues. TCRdb recomputed calls from the 5' RACE reads with MiXCR, one row per CDR3 protein. This table has about 62,000 distinct CDR3 sequences, almost 30% appearing once. The sample consisted of tumor-infiltrating naive CD4+ T cells sorted from the breast tumor. Specified subset: naive CD4+ T cells, CD4+CD45RA+CD25-. This chain connects TRBV6-2 or TRBV6-3 to TRBJ2-3; 10 positions match TRBD1. The clonotype was recovered from a female donor with breast cancer. CDR3 DNA sequence: TGTGCCAGCAAGGTCAGGACAGGGGGGAACGATACGCAGTATTTT. This translates into CASKVRTGGNDTQYF.